These 11 T cell receptor beta chains were all obtained from the same sample, sequenced in a study of cytomegalovirus exposure and HLA in healthy donors. A multiplex PCR was run with 60 Vbeta primers and 13 Jbeta primers. Some clones are missing from TCRdb's copy, which holds only in-frame ones; the method was immunoSEQ multiplex PCR. The data show about 76,000 clones, roughly two thirds seen once. Sequencing was done on a sample of PBMCs. The receptor set was obtained from a man in his fifties or sixties in good health and CMV-seropositive.

The V gene is TRBV2, the J gene TRBJ2-1, with TRBD2 identical over 7 bases. This CDR3 has 15 amino acids. CDR1 is SNHLY and CDR2 is FYNNEI in the germline V gene. J gave up 8 bases and V 7 bases, and 14 bases lay outside the gene matches. The CDR3 protein is CASTPEGLRGDEQFF. CDR3 sequence (DNA): TGTGCCAGCACACCCGAGGGATTACGGGGGGATGAGCAGTTCTTC.

This chain connects TRBV28 to TRBJ2-5, with TRBD1 matching 8 bases. J was trimmed by 2 bases and V by 5 bases; bases with no gene match: 7. CDR3 length: 15 residues. Germline CDR1 is MDHEN and CDR2 is SYDVKM. The DNA of the CDR3 is TGTGCCAGCAGTCCGGGGGACAGGAGTCAAGAGACCCAGTACTTC. It yields the protein CASSPGDRSQETQYF.

Here the CDR3 reads CASSTYRRAGELFF. The CDR3 DNA reads as TGTGCCAGCAGCACCTACAGGAGGGCCGGGGAGCTGTTTTTT. The V call is TRBV5-4, the J call TRBJ2-2; perhaps TRBD2 as D (6 bases). Per the germline V gene, CDR1 is SGHNT and CDR2 is YYREEE (reference sequence). The ends were cut back, 4 bases at V and 6 bases at J, with 13 bases in the middle. CDR3 size: 14 residues.

The chain joins TRBV6-5 to TRBJ1-5; 7 positions agree with TRBD1. V shed 6 bases and J 8 bases; nucleotides not matched to a gene: 7. The germline gives CDR1 MNHEY, CDR2 SVGAGI. The CDR3 is 13 residues long. The CDR3: CASRSGTDKPQHF. DNA of the CDR3: TGTGCCAGCAGATCCGGGACAGACAAGCCCCAGCATTTT.

The CDR3 loop reads CASSLRGGRKQYF. CDR3 nucleotides: TGTGCCAGCAGCCTCCGGGGGGGCCGCAAGCAGTACTTC. The chain uses TRBV7-2 and TRBJ2-7, with 8 bases fitting TRBD2. The CDR3 runs to 13 residues. Germline CDR1 reads SGHTA; CDR2 reads FQGNSA. V lost 5 bases and J lost 8; bases outside the gene matches: 8.

V usage is TRBV9 and J usage is TRBJ2-2; D possibly corresponds to TRBD2 (6 bases). The CDR3 runs to 15 residues. Trimming cost V 2 bases and J 0 bases, with 8 bases left between them. Germline CDR1 SGDLS, CDR2 YYNGEE. CDR3 sequence: CASSVSGSNTGELFF. Written as DNA, the CDR3 is TGTGCCAGCAGCGTTAGCGGTTCGAACACCGGGGAGCTGTTTTTT.

The chain has TRBV9 and TRBJ1-3, with D possibly matching TRBD1 (5 bases). Trimming left V 4 bases short and J 0 bases short, with 11 bases between. CDR1 is SGDLS and CDR2 is YYNGEE in the germline V gene. The CDR3 has 15 amino acids. CDR3 region: CASSPEDNSGNTIYF. CDR3 DNA sequence: TGTGCCAGCAGCCCAGAGGACAACTCTGGAAACACCATATATTTT.

The chain is built from TRBV9 and TRBJ2-1, with D perhaps TRBD2 (6 bases). V lost 0 bases and J lost 7, with 11 bases in between. There are 14 residues in the CDR3. Germline-derived CDR1 and CDR2 are SGDLS and YYNGEE. The CDR3 spells CASSVAGVENEQFF. CDR3 nucleotide sequence: TGTGCCAGCAGCGTAGCGGGAGTAGAAAATGAGCAGTTCTTC.

The rearrangement joins TRBV9 to TRBJ2-1, with D possibly TRBD2 on 6 matching bases. From germline, CDR1 is SGDLS and CDR2 YYNGEE. V was pared by 0 bases and J by 8 bases, with 12 bases between. The length of the CDR3 is 14 residues. The CDR3 nucleotides read TGTGCCAGCAGCGTAGGTCCGACTAGAGATGAGCAGTTCTTC. Translated, it gives CASSVGPTRDEQFF.

In this sample, this clone turned up a few times. The chain couples TRBV30 to TRBJ2-7, with D possibly TRBD2 on 6 matching bases. V dropped 5 bases and J dropped 3 bases, with 17 bases sitting between them. The CDR3 consists of 14 residues. Germline values: CDR1 GTSNPN, CDR2 SVGIG (reference sequence). The CDR3 DNA reads as TGTGCCTGGGAGTGGGGACTTGGGGGCTACGAGCAGTACTTC. Translation gives CAWEWGLGGYEQYF.

V usage is TRBV9 and J usage is TRBJ2-2; D might be TRBD2 (6 bases). Trimming took 4 bases from V and 4 from J, leaving 17 bases between them. Germline values: CDR1 SGDLS, CDR2 YYNGEE. The CDR3 loop spans 16 amino acids. CDR3 in DNA: TGTGCCAGCAGCCACCGTACCATGGGGGGCACCGGGGAGCTGTTTTTT. Translated: CASSHRTMGGTGELFF.